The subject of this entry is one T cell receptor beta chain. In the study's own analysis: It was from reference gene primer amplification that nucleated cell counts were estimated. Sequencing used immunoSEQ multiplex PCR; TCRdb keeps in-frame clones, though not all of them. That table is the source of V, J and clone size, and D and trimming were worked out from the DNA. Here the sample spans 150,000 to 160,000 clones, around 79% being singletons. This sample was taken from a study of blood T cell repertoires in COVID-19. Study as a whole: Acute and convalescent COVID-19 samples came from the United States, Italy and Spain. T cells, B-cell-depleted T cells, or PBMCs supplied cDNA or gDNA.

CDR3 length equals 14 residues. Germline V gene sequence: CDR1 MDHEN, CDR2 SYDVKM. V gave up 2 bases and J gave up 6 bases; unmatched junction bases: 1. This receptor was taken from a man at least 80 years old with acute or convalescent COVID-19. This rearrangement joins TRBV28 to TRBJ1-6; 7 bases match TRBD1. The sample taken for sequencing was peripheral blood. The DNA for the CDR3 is TGTGCCAGCAGTTTACGACAGGGTAATTCACCCCTCCACTTT. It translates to CASSLRQGNSPLHF.